The entry below describes one T cell receptor (beta chain). CDR3 length equals 15 residues. Trimming shortened V by 5 bases and J by 3 bases, and 16 bases separated the two germline ends. CDR1 and CDR2 (germline): SGHAT, FQDESV (reference sequence). This sample was included in a study of shared clonotypes between healthy human individuals. Each sample came from a Caucasian adult donor living in Nashville, Tennessee. Per sorted-subset replicate PCR, input was roughly 220 ng DNA, representing around 28,000 T cell genomes. Measured with immunoSEQ multiplex PCR; TCRdb has only the in-frame clones, and not every one. The sample yields more than 900,000 clones, 78% seen once.

Sequenced sample: memory CD4+ T cells from PBMCs. The sample's subset: CD45RA-negative fraction. The TCR sequence derives from a man aged 18 to 35 in good health. Some clones in this sample may be carry-over from other donors' samples. The V call is TRBV11-1, the J call TRBJ1-1, with D possibly being TRBD1 (6 bases). The CDR3 DNA reads TGTGCCAGCAGCCCTACAGGGTTCGAGGACACTGAAGCTTTCTTT. Protein: CASSPTGFEDTEAFF.